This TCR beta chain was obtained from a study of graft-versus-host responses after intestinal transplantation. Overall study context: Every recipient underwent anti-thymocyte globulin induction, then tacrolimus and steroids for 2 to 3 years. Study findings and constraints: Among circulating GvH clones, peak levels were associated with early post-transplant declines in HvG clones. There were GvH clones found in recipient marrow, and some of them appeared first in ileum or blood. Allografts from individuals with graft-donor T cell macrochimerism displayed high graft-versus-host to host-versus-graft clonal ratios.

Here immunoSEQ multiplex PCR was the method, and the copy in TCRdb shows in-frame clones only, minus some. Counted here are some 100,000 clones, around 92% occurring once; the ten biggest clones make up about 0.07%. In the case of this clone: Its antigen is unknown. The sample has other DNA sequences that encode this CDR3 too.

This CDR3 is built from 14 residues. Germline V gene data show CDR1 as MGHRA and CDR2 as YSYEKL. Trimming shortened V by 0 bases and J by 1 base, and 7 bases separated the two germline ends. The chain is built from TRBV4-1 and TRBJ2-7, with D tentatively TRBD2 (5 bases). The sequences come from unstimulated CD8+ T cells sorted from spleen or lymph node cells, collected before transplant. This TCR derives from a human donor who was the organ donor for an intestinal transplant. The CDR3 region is CASSQERGSYEQYF. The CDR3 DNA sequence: TGCGCCAGCAGCCAAGAGAGAGGGTCCTACGAGCAGTACTTC.